This T cell receptor (beta chain) was retrieved from a study of T cell repertoires in cytomegalovirus infection. Background on the study: Public TCR beta signature analysis indicated the presence of both CMV infection and matching HLA type. The study's findings and limits: Across the ex vivo response, the dominant clonotypes were HLA-C-restricted CMV-specific TCR beta clonotypes.

Many counts were recorded for this clonotype. The target antigen is unknown. TCRdb re-called the reads through MiXCR, storing one row per CDR3 protein. The sample yields over 200,000 distinct CDR3 sequences, about 13% seen once. CDR1 is MGHRA, CDR2 YSYEKL, per germline. V lost 3 bases to trimming and J lost 7 bases; unmatched junction nucleotides: 7. The CDR3 spans 15 residues. The clonotype originates from a human donor in good health (CMV status not recorded). Some clones in this sample may be carry-over from other donors' samples. Sample: PBMCs. The chain carries TRBV4-1 and TRBJ2-4, with TRBD1 identical over 9 bases. CDR3 nucleotide sequence: TGCGCCAGCAGCCACTTGGGACAGGGCTTGAACATTCAGTACTTC. It is translated as CASSHLGQGLNIQYF.